A selection of T cell receptor beta chains follows, all from one sample in a study of blood T cell repertoires in COVID-19. Some clones are missing from TCRdb's copy, which holds only in-frame ones; the method was immunoSEQ multiplex PCR. The table shows about 220,000 clones, with 80% to 85% occurring only once. Material for sequencing was PBMCs or T cells enriched from blood (not recorded which). The origin of the receptors is a woman aged 40-49 years who had recovered from COVID-19. The CDR3 runs from the conserved cysteine through the conserved F or W. The order of the fields is J gene, V gene, CDR3 length, clone size, D gene, CDR3 DNA, CDR3 protein. The D gene is left open where the match is weak. Clone size is stated in some rows and not others, as once, few, many or a class when expanded.

TRBJ2-3 TRBV3-1/TRBV3-2 12 NA NA TGTGCCAGCAGTCAAAACGGGGATACGCAGTATTTT CASSQNGDTQYF
TRBJ1-5 TRBV19 14 NA NA TGTGCCAGTAGTATTTCGCAGGGTTTTCAGCCCCAGCATTTT CASSISQGFQPQHF
TRBJ1-2 TRBV3-1/TRBV3-2 13 once NA TGTGCCAGCAGCCAAGTTACAGGGAACGGCTACACCTTC CASSQVTGNGYTF
TRBJ1-3 TRBV27 16 NA NA TGTGCCAGCAGTCCCCAGTTGATGGCCTCTGGAAACACCATATATTTT CASSPQLMASGNTIYF
TRBJ2-5 TRBV5-1 17 NA TRBD2 TGCGCCAGCAGCTCACCCCGCAGCGGGAGGGGTCAAGAGACCCAGTACTTC CASSSPRSGRGQETQYF
TRBJ2-5 TRBV7-2 13 NA NA TGTGCCAGCAGCTTCGAGGGGCGGGGGACCCAGTACTTC CASSFEGRGTQYF
TRBJ1-4 TRBV28 15 NA TRBD1 TGTGCCAGCAGAACAGGGACAGGGGGAGATGAAAAACTGTTTTTT CASRTGTGGDEKLFF
TRBJ2-5 TRBV5-1 16 NA TRBD2 TGCGCCAGCAGCTCTCTCCTAGCGGGGTCCCAAGAGACCCAGTACTTC CASSSLLAGSQETQYF
TRBJ1-1 TRBV21-1 17 NA NA TGTGCCAGCAGCAAAGCGTTACTGGATAGGGAGGACGCTGAAGCTTTCTTT CASSKALLDREDAEAFF
TRBJ2-2 TRBV4-1 16 NA NA TGCGCCAGCAGCCAAGCCGGGTCCGGAGTCACCGGGGAGCTGTTTTTT CASSQAGSGVTGELFF
TRBJ2-3 TRBV9 17 NA TRBD2 TGTGCCAGCAGCGCCGTTACTAGCGGGAGAAGCACAGATACGCAGTATTTT CASSAVTSGRSTDTQYF
TRBJ2-1 TRBV6-4 16 medium-sized TRBD1 TGTGCCAGCAGTGAGGTAGGGACAGGGGGCTACAATGAGCAGTTCTTC CASSEVGTGGYNEQFF
TRBJ2-1 TRBV3-1/TRBV3-2 16 NA TRBD2 TGTGCCAGCAGCCTCGGGGGAGGGAGCGGTTACAATGAGCAGTTCTTC CASSLGGGSGYNEQFF
TRBJ1-1 TRBV28 14 NA NA TGTGCCAGCGGGGGGAATTCAGGTTACACTGAAGCTTTCTTT CASGGNSGYTEAFF
TRBJ2-1 TRBV7-2 16 NA TRBD2 TGTGCCAGCAGCTTCGGATCGCGGGAGCCGTACAATGAGCAGTTCTTC CASSFGSREPYNEQFF
TRBJ1-1 TRBV19 14 NA NA TGTGCCAGTAGCTGGGACGGGGGAGGCACTGAAGCTTTCTTT CASSWDGGGTEAFF
TRBJ2-5 TRBV14 15 once TRBD2 TGTGCCAGCAGCCAGGGGACTAGCAAAGCGGAGACCCAGTACTTC CASSQGTSKAETQYF
TRBJ2-2 TRBV11-2 15 NA NA TGTGCCAGCAGCCCCCAGCTTACTAGCACCGGGGAGCTGTTTTTT CASSPQLTSTGELFF
TRBJ2-7 TRBV7-8 14 NA TRBD2 TGTGCCAGCAGCTCGGCGGCGGGAGGGCGATCGAAGTACTTC CASSSAAGGRSKYF
TRBJ1-6 TRBV30 16 NA NA TGTGCCTGGAGTGTACGGGGGAGCTCCTATAATTCACCCCTCCACTTT CAWSVRGSSYNSPLHF
TRBJ2-3 TRBV19 15 NA NA TGTGCCAGTACTCTAGCGTCAACTAGCACAGATACGCAGTATTTT CASTLASTSTDTQYF